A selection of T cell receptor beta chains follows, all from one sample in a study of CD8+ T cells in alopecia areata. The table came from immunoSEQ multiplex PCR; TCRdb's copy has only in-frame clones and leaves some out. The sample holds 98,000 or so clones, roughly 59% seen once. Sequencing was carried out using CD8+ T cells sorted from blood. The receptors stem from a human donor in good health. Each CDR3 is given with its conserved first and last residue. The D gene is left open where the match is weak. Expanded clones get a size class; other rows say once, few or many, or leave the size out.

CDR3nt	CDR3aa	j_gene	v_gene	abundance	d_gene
TGTGCCAGCAGCGACAGGGCTGCGAACACTGAAGCTTTCTTT	CASSDRAANTEAFF	TRBJ1-1	TRBV13	few	TRBD1
TGTGCCAGCAGCCTAAACAGGGAGGCCGATGAAGCTTTCTTT	CASSLNREADEAFF	TRBJ1-1	TRBV13	few	.
TGTGCCAGCAGCTCTACCTACGAGCAGTACTTC	CASSSTYEQYF	TRBJ2-7	TRBV5-6	.	.
TGTGCCAGCTTCGGGACCGGCTACGAGCAGTACTTC	CASFGTGYEQYF	TRBJ2-7	TRBV6-5	.	.
TGTGCCAGCAGCCAAGGGGGGTATGGCTACACCTTC	CASSQGGYGYTF	TRBJ1-2	TRBV14	.	.
TGTGCCTGGAGCCTACTTCGGACAGCGGCTAACTATGGCTACACCTTC	CAWSLLRTAANYGYTF	TRBJ1-2	TRBV30	few	.
TGTGCCAGCAGTGAATACGCAACACCGGGGGAGGGGATGCAGGATGGCTACACCTTC	CASSEYATPGEGMQDGYTF	TRBJ1-2	TRBV2	.	.
TGTGCCAGCAGCGTCGGGGTAAACTATGGCTACACCTTC	CASSVGVNYGYTF	TRBJ1-2	TRBV9	.	.
TGTGCCAGCAGCTTTGCGCAGACTCGAGAGACCCAGTACTTC	CASSFAQTRETQYF	TRBJ2-5	TRBV7-6	once	.
TGTGCCAGTAGTATAGATCTCGGACTAGCCTACGAGCAGTACTTC	CASSIDLGLAYEQYF	TRBJ2-7	TRBV19	.	TRBD2
TGTGCCAGCAGCTCACAAGACAGGGGGAAGGGTGACTATGGCTACACCTTC	CASSSQDRGKGDYGYTF	TRBJ1-2	TRBV7-8	.	TRBD1
TGTGCCAGCAGCCAAGGGCATGATGATCAGCCCCAGCATTTT	CASSQGHDDQPQHF	TRBJ1-5	TRBV7-2	.	.
TGTGCCAGGGCACCGTACGAGCAGTACTTC	CARAPYEQYF	TRBJ2-7	TRBV11-2	.	.
TGTGCCAGCAGCTTAGAAACTTTCCAAGAGACCCAGTACTTC	CASSLETFQETQYF	TRBJ2-5	TRBV7-9	.	.
TGCGCCAGCAGCCACGGGGGACGCTCCTACAATGAGCAGTTCTTC	CASSHGGRSYNEQFF	TRBJ2-1	TRBV5-1	.	.
TGTGCCAGTAGTCCTGGACAGGGAGGTTATGGCTACACCTTC	CASSPGQGGYGYTF	TRBJ1-2	TRBV19	.	TRBD1
TGTGCCAGCAGCCCGCACCCCGTCCGGGGTAACTATGGCTACACCTTC	CASSPHPVRGNYGYTF	TRBJ1-2	TRBV5-6	.	.
TGCGCCAGCAGCCAAGCCCTCGGCGGCCATGGGCGAGAGACCCAGTACTTC	CASSQALGGHGRETQYF	TRBJ2-5	TRBV4-3	few	.
TGCGCCAGCAGCCAAGGAGTGAACACTGAAGCTTTCTTT	CASSQGVNTEAFF	TRBJ1-1	TRBV4-3	.	.
TGTGCCAGCAGTCCCCTCTACGAGCAGTACTTC	CASSPLYEQYF	TRBJ2-7	TRBV28	few	.
TGTGCCAGCAGCCCAACGCTAGGACTAGCGGGGGGCTTGACTTACAATGAGCAGTTCTTC	CASSPTLGLAGGLTYNEQFF	TRBJ2-1	TRBV7-6	.	TRBD2
TGTGCCAGCAGTGCCGGTTTGAGCACAGATACGCAGTATTTT	CASSAGLSTDTQYF	TRBJ2-3	TRBV6-4	medium-sized	.
TGTGCCAGCAGCCACCGGTCCGGCAGGGCGGTAAACTATGGCTACACCTTC	CASSHRSGRAVNYGYTF	TRBJ1-2	TRBV7-8	.	.
TGTGCCAGCAGCCCCCGGACGGTAGCCAAAAACATTCAGTACTTC	CASSPRTVAKNIQYF	TRBJ2-4	TRBV13	.	.
TGTGCCATCCAGGGAAGGCTAGCGGGGGGGCCTGCCCGGGAGCTGTTTTTT	CAIQGRLAGGPARELFF	TRBJ2-2	TRBV2	.	TRBD2
TGCAGCGTTGAAGATCTGGCAGGGGTCTCCTACGAGCAGTACTTC	CSVEDLAGVSYEQYF	TRBJ2-7	TRBV29-1	.	.
TGTGCCAGCACCCTCGGACAGGGGGGAGAGACCCAGTACTTC	CASTLGQGGETQYF	TRBJ2-5	TRBV6-6	.	TRBD1
TGTGCCAGCAGCTTGGAGTCGGCTAGCCGCACAGATACGCAGTATTTT	CASSLESASRTDTQYF	TRBJ2-3	TRBV5-6	.	.
TGCAGCGTTAGCGGCTACACCTTC	CSVSGYTF	TRBJ1-2	TRBV29-1	.	.
TGTGCCAGCAGCTTTCCTAGCGGGGGCAATGAGCAGTTCTTC	CASSFPSGGNEQFF	TRBJ2-1	TRBV5-6	once	TRBD2
TGTGCCAGCAGCTTATTCATCGGGACAGGGATTAGTGAAAAACTGTTTTTT	CASSLFIGTGISEKLFF	TRBJ1-4	TRBV7-8	.	TRBD1
TGTGCCAGCAGCTTAGGAGTGGGGCCCAGCTCCTACGAGCAGTACTTC	CASSLGVGPSSYEQYF	TRBJ2-7	TRBV7-2	few	.